Given below is one TCR beta chain in context. Its specificity is not known. This sample is drawn from a study of cytomegalovirus exposure and HLA in healthy donors. Notes on the study in general: A later analysis showed that HLA-associated TCR beta chains had undergone more clonal expansion than equally common others. The listing of 150 or so TCR beta chains classed them as cytomegalovirus-associated. It was reportedly the case that the classifier diagnosed cytomegalovirus status with high specificity and sensitivity.

Primers included in the PCR were 60 Vbeta and 13 Jbeta primers. Profiled with immunoSEQ multiplex PCR; TCRdb holds only in-frame clones, not every one. In all, the sample yields about 110,000 clones. Specimen: PBMCs. This clonotype originated in a man younger than 35 in good health and CMV-seronegative.

The CDR3: CASSYGRTGEAFF. In nucleotides, the CDR3 is TGTGCCAGCAGTTATGGGAGGACGGGTGAAGCTTTCTTT. The chain combines TRBV6-5 with TRBJ1-1; unclear D gene. V lost 3 bases, J lost 7 bases, and 12 bases lay in between. Germline CDR1 reads MNHEY; CDR2 reads SVGAGI. This CDR3 spans 13 amino acids.